These 14 T cell receptor beta chains came from one sample sequenced in a study of CD8 T cells in ankylosing spondylitis. General study findings and limits: Characteristic, it appeared, of ankylosing spondylitis blood was a TCR beta motif of seven or eight highly homologous variants.

Their cognate antigens are unknown. In TCRdb, the 5' RACE reads were re-called with MiXCR into one record per CDR3 protein. The sample yields 130,000 or so distinct CDR3 sequences, roughly 15% seen once. Sequencing used blood, either unsorted or a sorted T cell fraction (not recorded which). The source is a male donor with ankylosing spondylitis.

J is TRBJ2-2 and V is TRBV25-1; 8 bases fit TRBD2. This CDR3 comprises 16 residues. The germline V gene encodes CDR1 MGHDK and CDR2 SYGVNS. Trimming cost V 0 bases and J 3 bases; bases outside gene matches: 3. The DNA of the CDR3 is TGTGCCAGCAGTGAATATAGCGGGGCACACACCGGGGAGCTGTTTTTT. This sequence encodes CASSEYSGAHTGELFF.

In this sample, this clonotype turned up many times. V and J are TRBV7-9 and TRBJ2-7, with TRBD2 matching over 10 bases. CDR3 length: 14 amino acids. V was clipped by 5 bases and J by 4 bases; unmatched bases: 5. Per the germline V gene, CDR1 is SEHNR and CDR2 is FQNEAQ (reference sequence). The CDR3 nucleotides are TGTGCCAGCAGCCTACTAGCGGGGTCTTACGAGCAGTACTTC. It encodes CASSLLAGSYEQYF.

This CDR3 is CAIPTREENTGELFF. For the CDR3, the DNA is TGTGCCATCCCCACCAGGGAAGAGAACACCGGGGAGCTGTTTTTT. V and J are TRBV28 and TRBJ2-2; D is possibly TRBD1 (5 bases). The CDR3 loop spans 15 amino acids. CDR1 is MDHEN, CDR2 SYDVKM, per germline. Trimming removed 10 bases from V and 1 base from J, with 16 bases in between.

In its sample, this clonotype was seen a few times. V and J are TRBV24-1 and TRBJ1-1; D possibly corresponds to TRBD1 (5 bases). V lost 5 bases, J lost 5 bases, and 8 bases lay in between. Germline CDR1 is KGHDR and CDR2 is SFDVKD. The CDR3 has 12 residues. Here the CDR3 reads CATSGEGTEAFF. In nucleotides, the CDR3 is TGTGCCACCAGTGGTGAGGGGACTGAAGCTTTCTTT.

This clonotype has more than one count but fewer than ten. The chain recombines TRBV6-6 with TRBJ2-3; unclear D gene. The CDR3 consists of 11 residues. Trimming removed 4 bases at V and 13 bases at J, with 12 bases between. The germline CDR1 and CDR2 sequences are MNHNY and SVGAGI (reference sequence). In nucleotides, the CDR3 is TGTGCCAGCAGTTGGGGAAAAACGGAGTATTTT. Its protein product is CASSWGKTEYF.

This clonotype has a single count. With a much larger clone just one base away, this may be a read error. The chain is built from TRBV7-6 and TRBJ1-5; maybe TRBD1 (5 bases). The CDR3 is made up of 14 amino acids. Trimming pared 11 bases from V and 1 base from J, leaving 15 bases between. Germline V gene sequence: CDR1 SGHVS, CDR2 FNYEAQ. Here the CDR3 DNA reads TGTGCCTGCACTCTGGGGCTAAGCAATCAGCCCCAGCATTTT. It yields the protein CACTLGLSNQPQHF.

The J gene is TRBJ1-2, the V gene TRBV27; tentative D call: TRBD1 (6 bases). The CDR3 contains 13 residues. V was trimmed by 6 bases and J by 3 bases, leaving 11 bases between them. The germline gives CDR1 MNHEY, CDR2 SMNVEV (reference sequence). CDR3 coding DNA: TGTGCCAGCAGCGGACAGAGAGACTATGGCTACACCTTC. This gives the protein CASSGQRDYGYTF.

The chain employs TRBV2 and TRBJ2-1; the D gene is possibly TRBD1 (6 bases). The CDR3 totals 17 residues. Between the trimmed V and J ends, which lost 8 bases and 1 base, there was a span of 21 bases. The germline CDR1 and CDR2 sequences are SNHLY and FYNNEI. CDR3: CASETGLAGRSYNEQFF. The CDR3 DNA reads TGTGCCAGCGAAACAGGGTTGGCTGGTAGATCCTACAATGAGCAGTTCTTC. The full variable domain, rest sourced from reference TRBV2 and TRBJ2-1, is EPEVTQTPSHQVTQMGQEVILRCVPISNHLYFYWYRQILGQKVEFLVSFYNNEISEKSEIFDDQFSVERPDGSNFTLKIRSTKLEDSAMYFCASETGLAGRSYNEQFFGPGTRLTVL.

This clonotype was counted between two and nine times. The V gene is TRBV25-1, the J gene TRBJ2-7; D perhaps matches TRBD1 (5 bases). The CDR3 spans 17 residues. Germline CDR1 reads MGHDK; CDR2 reads SYGVNS. V was clipped by 4 bases and J by 7 bases, with 26 bases between them. In DNA, the CDR3 is TGTGCCAGCAGTGGAGAGGAACTAAACAGGAACTTACGAGAGCAGTACTTC. This codes for CASSGEELNRNLREQYF.

This clonotype was seen only a few times. V usage is TRBV11-2 and J usage is TRBJ2-1, with TRBD2 as a possible D gene (6 bases). The CDR3 has 15 amino acids. V was pared by 3 bases and J by 7 bases, with 16 bases between. CDR1 and CDR2 (germline): SGHAT, FQNNGV. The CDR3 region is CASSLWGDLANEQFF. The CDR3 nucleotides read TGTGCCAGCAGCTTGTGGGGGGACCTGGCAAATGAGCAGTTCTTC.

This chain joins TRBV27 and TRBJ2-4, with D maybe TRBD2 (5 bases). Germline loops: CDR1 MNHEY, CDR2 SMNVEV (reference sequence). This CDR3 spans 14 amino acids. Trimming removed 8 bases from V and 2 bases from J, with 13 bases in between. The CDR3 sequence: CASPLRDPKNIQYF. The CDR3 bases are TGTGCCAGCCCCCTCCGGGATCCCAAAAACATTCAGTACTTC.

The chain recombines TRBV25-1 with TRBJ2-5; perhaps TRBD2 as D (6 bases). The CDR3 runs 14 residues. Trimming took off 1 base at V and 5 bases at J, with 11 bases between the two ends. The germline V gene encodes CDR1 MGHDK and CDR2 SYGVNS. CDR3 residues: CASSEWDGGETQYF. In nucleotides, the CDR3 is TGTGCCAGCAGTGAATGGGACGGAGGGGAGACCCAGTACTTC.

This clonotype has just a few counts. The chain has TRBV6-1 and TRBJ2-2; D remains ambiguous. CDR1 MNHNS and CDR2 SASEGT come from the germline V gene. CDR3 size: 15 residues. The V end was cut by 2 bases, the J end by 3 bases, with 10 bases between. CDR3: CASSERPADTGELFF. Here the CDR3 DNA reads TGTGCCAGCAGTGAAAGACCTGCGGACACCGGGGAGCTGTTTTTT.

Concerning this clonotype itself: The junction and the germline gene differ at one end; a read error may be behind it. The V and J genes are TRBV4-1 and TRBJ2-1; tentative D call: TRBD2 (5 bases). The germline gives CDR1 MGHRA, CDR2 YSYEKL. CDR3 length: 17 amino acids. CDR3 loop: CASSRGRAESSYDEQFF. Here the CDR3 DNA reads TGCGCCAGCAGCCGAGGGAGAGCGGAGAGCTCCTACGATGAGCAGTTCTTC.